This is a list of T cell receptor beta chains from one sample in a study of blood T cell repertoires in COVID-19. Here immunoSEQ multiplex PCR was the method, and the copy in TCRdb shows in-frame clones only, minus some. The table records around 150,000 clones, about 80% of them present only once. What was sequenced was PBMCs or T cells enriched from blood (not recorded which). These receptor sequences come from a woman aged 60 to 75 who had recovered from COVID-19. CDR3s include the opening cysteine and the closing phenylalanine or tryptophan. The D gene is left open where the match is weak. Size tells how often a clone was seen (once, few, many) or the class of an expanded clone, and some rows leave it out.

CDR3 protein	CDR3 DNA	D gene	J gene	clone size	V gene
CASEIGTGVNSPLHF	TGTGCTAGTGAGATTGGGACAGGGGTTAATTCACCCCTCCACTTT	TRBD1	TRBJ1-6	few	TRBV12-5
CASSPDRGKTEAFF	TGTGCCAGCTCACCGGACAGGGGAAAAACTGAAGCTTTCTTT	TRBD1	TRBJ1-1	.	TRBV18
CASSFVLAGTQETQYF	TGTGCCAGCAGCTTCGTACTAGCGGGGACTCAAGAGACCCAGTACTTC	TRBD2	TRBJ2-5	.	TRBV11-1
CASSIGALEAFF	TGTGCCAGTAGTATAGGAGCGCTTGAAGCTTTCTTT	.	TRBJ1-1	.	TRBV19
CASSVGGGGTDTQYF	TGTGCCAGCAGCGTAGGAGGGGGGGGCACAGATACGCAGTATTTT	.	TRBJ2-3	few	TRBV9
CASRRLTGVGPLHF	TGTGCCAGCAGGCGACTAACAGGGGTAGGACCCCTCCACTTT	TRBD1	TRBJ1-6	few	TRBV6-5
CASPGGKLLNTEAFF	TGTGCCAGCCCAGGAGGGAAGCTCTTGAACACTGAAGCTTTCTTT	.	TRBJ1-1	.	TRBV25-1
CASSPFGTAAYEQYF	TGTGCCAGCAGCCCTTTCGGGACAGCCGCCTACGAGCAGTACTTC	TRBD1	TRBJ2-7	.	TRBV3-1/TRBV3-2
CASSHPGSEGNTIYF	TGTGCCAGCAGCCACCCGGGTAGTGAGGGAAACACCATATATTTT	.	TRBJ1-3	.	TRBV7-8
CASSSNSGGFTDTQYF	TGTGCCAGCAGCTCTAATAGCGGGGGCTTCACAGATACGCAGTATTTT	TRBD2	TRBJ2-3	.	TRBV5-4
CASSHLGGASGELFF	TGCGCCAGCAGCCACCTGGGGGGGGCGAGCGGGGAGCTGTTTTTT	.	TRBJ2-2	few	TRBV4-1
CASSQDRTSGGDEQFF	TGTGCCAGCAGCCAAGATAGGACTAGCGGGGGGGATGAGCAGTTCTTC	TRBD2	TRBJ2-1	.	TRBV4-2
CASSPLGGTYEQYF	TGTGCCAGCAGCCCCTTAGGGGGTACCTACGAGCAGTACTTC	.	TRBJ2-7	.	TRBV14
CASSPRGGKYNEQFF	TGTGCCAGCAGCCCCCGCGGGGGTAAATACAATGAGCAGTTCTTC	TRBD2	TRBJ2-1	.	TRBV3-1/TRBV3-2
CASSHDRGISEAFF	TGCGCCAGCAGCCATGACAGGGGAATATCTGAAGCTTTCTTT	TRBD1	TRBJ1-1	.	TRBV5-1
CASSFGAGGRGYYGYTF	.	.	TRBJ1-2	.	TRBV7-9
CASSSTAPNTEAFF	TGTGCCAGCAGTTCGACAGCTCCGAACACTGAAGCTTTCTTT	.	TRBJ1-1	.	TRBV6-5
CASSSGDYGYTF	TGTGCCAGCAGTTCAGGGGATTATGGCTACACCTTC	.	TRBJ1-2	.	TRBV12-3/TRBV12-4
CASRKGTGGYPVGNEQFF	TGTGCCAGCAGAAAAGGGACAGGGGGCTATCCAGTCGGCAATGAGCAGTTCTTC	TRBD1	TRBJ2-1	.	TRBV7-2
CASSDRRVSTEAFF	TGTGCCAGCAGTGACCGACGGGTTAGCACTGAAGCTTTCTTT	.	TRBJ1-1	.	TRBV6-4
CASSQKGDTFSGNTIYF	TGCGCCAGCAGCCAAAAGGGGGACACGTTCTCTGGAAACACCATATATTTT	.	TRBJ1-3	few	TRBV4-1
CASSFSPGQGKNEQFF	TGTGCCAGCAGTTTTAGTCCGGGACAGGGGAAAAATGAGCAGTTCTTC	TRBD1	TRBJ2-1	.	TRBV27
CATSEGQGIRTQYF	TGTGCCACCAGTGAAGGGCAGGGGATACGTACGCAGTATTTT	.	TRBJ2-3	few	TRBV24-1
CSVEAPTRTGDGYTF	TGCAGCGTTGAAGCCCCAACTCGGACAGGGGATGGCTACACCTTC	TRBD1	TRBJ1-2	.	TRBV29-1
CATSRPPGGEYNEQFF	TGTGCCACCAGCAGACCGCCAGGGGGCGAATACAATGAGCAGTTCTTC	TRBD1	TRBJ2-1	once	TRBV15
CASSAQNYGYTF	TGTGCCAGCAGTGCGCAGAACTATGGCTACACCTTC	.	TRBJ1-2	.	TRBV2
CASSLMTGLSGNTIYF	TGTGCCAGCAGCTTAATGACAGGACTCTCTGGAAACACCATATATTTT	.	TRBJ1-3	.	TRBV7-9
CASSSLGGNTEAFF	TGTGCCAGCAGTTCGTTAGGGGGGAACACTGAAGCTTTCTTT	.	TRBJ1-1	.	TRBV2
CASSFRRQGSPEQYF	TGTGCCAGCAGCTTTAGGCGCCAGGGGAGCCCCGAGCAGTACTTC	.	TRBJ2-7	.	TRBV7-9
CASSSGQTRSSYEQYF	TGCGCCAGCAGCTCGGGACAGACGAGGAGCTCCTACGAGCAGTACTTC	TRBD1	TRBJ2-7	.	TRBV5-1
CASSVGANEQFF	TGTGCCAGCAGCGTAGGGGCAAACGAGCAGTTCTTC	.	TRBJ2-1	.	TRBV9
CASSLVLGLAGARQETQYF	TGTGCCAGCAGCCTCGTCCTGGGACTAGCGGGGGCCCGCCAAGAGACCCAGTACTTC	TRBD2	TRBJ2-5	.	TRBV5-8
CASSFSGGAVKETQYF	TGTGCCAGCAGCTTTAGCGGGGGGGCGGTGAAGGAGACCCAGTACTTC	TRBD2	TRBJ2-5	.	TRBV7-2
CASSQSQRGGRETQYF	TGTGCCAGCAGCCAATCCCAGCGGGGGGGCCGGGAGACCCAGTACTTC	TRBD2	TRBJ2-5	.	TRBV14
CASSPVREETQYF	TGTGCCAGCTCACCAGTCAGGGAAGAGACCCAGTACTTC	.	TRBJ2-5	.	TRBV18
CASSPTVAGEGDNEQFF	TGTGCCAGCAGCCCAACGGTAGCGGGAGAGGGGGATAATGAGCAGTTCTTC	TRBD2	TRBJ2-1	.	TRBV4-2
CASSLSRTGGYGYTF	TGTGCCAGCAGCCTTAGCAGGACAGGGGGCTATGGCTACACCTTC	TRBD1	TRBJ1-2	.	TRBV3-1/TRBV3-2
CASSLGGAGEQYF	TGCGCCAGCAGCTTGGGCGGGGCAGGCGAGCAGTACTTC	.	TRBJ2-7	.	TRBV5-1
CASSMEGRWTNSPLHF	TGTGCCAGTAGTATGGAGGGCCGCTGGACCAATTCACCCCTCCACTTT	.	TRBJ1-6	.	TRBV19
CASSSRAGMNTEAFF	TGTGCCAGCAGCTCAAGGGCAGGGATGAACACTGAAGCTTTCTTT	.	TRBJ1-1	once	TRBV7-2
CASSDRGNTEAFF	TGTGCCAGCTCGGACAGGGGCAACACTGAAGCTTTCTTT	TRBD1	TRBJ1-1	.	TRBV27
CASSLEVAGEQFF	TGCGCCAGCAGCTTGGAAGTAGCAGGGGAGCAGTTCTTC	.	TRBJ2-1	.	TRBV5-1
CASSQALEKVRQFF	TGTGCCAGCAGCCAAGCTCTAGAAAAAGTTCGTCAGTTCTTC	.	TRBJ2-1	.	TRBV3-1/TRBV3-2
CASSLRGSRQETQYF	TGTGCCAGCAGCTTGCGGGGCTCAAGGCAAGAGACCCAGTACTTC	.	TRBJ2-5	few	TRBV11-2
CASSQFYAGGQETQYF	TGCGCCAGCAGCCAATTTTACGCGGGGGGGCAAGAGACCCAGTACTTC	TRBD2	TRBJ2-5	.	TRBV5-1
CAWSRTGKGGTEAFF	TGTGCCTGGAGTCGGACAGGGAAGGGAGGCACTGAAGCTTTCTTT	TRBD1	TRBJ1-1	.	TRBV30
CASSLVGQGAPPYYEQYF	TGTGCCAGCAGCTTAGTCGGCCAGGGGGCGCCGCCGTACTACGAGCAGTACTTC	TRBD1	TRBJ2-7	.	TRBV7-8
CASRDSPPLYEQYF	TGTGCCAGCAGGGACAGTCCACCCCTCTACGAGCAGTACTTC	.	TRBJ2-7	.	TRBV27
CASRTRQEALEQFF	TGTGCCAGCAGAACACGACAGGAGGCTCTTGAGCAGTTCTTC	.	TRBJ2-1	.	TRBV6-5
CASSPLGLWDEAFF	TGTGCCAGCAGCCCACTGGGACTCTGGGATGAAGCTTTCTTT	.	TRBJ1-1	.	TRBV14
CASSLAKQGTGELFF	TGTGCCAGCAGCTTGGCCAAACAGGGGACCGGGGAGCTGTTTTTT	TRBD1	TRBJ2-2	few	TRBV5-4
CASSYGGTTSYEQYF	TGTGCCAGCAGCTACGGGGGAACCACCTCCTACGAGCAGTACTTC	.	TRBJ2-7	few	TRBV7-2
CSVRQGVFHGYTF	TGCAGCGTACGACAGGGGGTCTTCCATGGCTACACCTTC	TRBD1	TRBJ1-2	once	TRBV29-1
CASSLSGVETEAFF	TGTGCCAGCAGCTTATCCGGGGTAGAGACTGAAGCTTTCTTT	.	TRBJ1-1	few	TRBV7-6
CASSIVGGALYNEQFF	TGTGCCAGTAGTATAGTCGGGGGGGCCCTATACAATGAGCAGTTCTTC	TRBD2	TRBJ2-1	.	TRBV19
CASSHLQEGSPLHF	TGTGCCAGCAGCCATCTACAGGAAGGTTCACCCCTCCACTTT	.	TRBJ1-6	.	TRBV14